Listed below are T cell receptor beta chains from one sample, sequenced in a study of blood T cell repertoires in COVID-19. The table came from immunoSEQ multiplex PCR; TCRdb's copy has only in-frame clones and leaves some out. This sample has more than 85,000 clones; 85% to 95% occur once, and the top ten carry 1.5% to 2%. Source material: peripheral blood. The source is a man aged 55 to 70 with acute or convalescent COVID-19. CDR3s include the opening cysteine and the closing phenylalanine or tryptophan. A D gene is named only where the DNA matches it firmly. Size tells how often a clone was seen (once, few, many) or the class of an expanded clone, and some rows leave it out.

D gene,J gene,clone size,V gene,CDR3 protein,CDR3 DNA
TRBD2,TRBJ2-1,once,TRBV7-3,CASSLLAGLYNEQFF,TGTGCCAGCAGCTTACTAGCGGGGCTTTACAATGAGCAGTTCTTC
.,TRBJ1-4,.,TRBV6-1,CASSEEGLATNEKLFF,TGTGCCAGCAGTGAGGAGGGCCTCGCAACTAATGAAAAACTGTTTTTT
.,TRBJ2-3,.,TRBV11-1,CASSSKTASTDTQYF,TGTGCCAGCAGCTCCAAGACAGCTAGCACAGATACGCAGTATTTT
.,TRBJ2-5,.,TRBV30,CAWSGTQVQETQYF,TGTGCCTGGAGTGGCACACAGGTCCAAGAGACCCAGTACTTC
TRBD2,TRBJ2-1,.,TRBV4-2,CASSPGLAGVRNEQFF,TGTGCCAGCAGCCCTGGACTAGCGGGAGTCAGAAATGAGCAGTTCTTC
TRBD1,TRBJ2-5,.,TRBV6-6,CASSLGGQGGETQYF,TGTGCCAGCAGTCTTGGGGGACAGGGAGGAGAGACCCAGTACTTC
TRBD1,TRBJ2-7,.,TRBV10-2,CASSATTGRTEQYF,TGCGCCAGCAGTGCGACGACAGGGCGTACGGAGCAGTACTTC
.,TRBJ1-2,.,TRBV18,CASSPTPDGGYGYTF,TGTGCCAGCTCACCGACTCCTGACGGGGGCTATGGCTACACCTTC
TRBD1,TRBJ1-4,.,TRBV5-5,CASSLVGDSNEKLFF,TGTGCCAGCAGCTTGGTGGGGGACAGTAATGAAAAACTGTTTTTT
TRBD1,TRBJ2-4,.,TRBV7-8,CASSLRAGDRGNIQYF,TGTGCCAGCAGCCTCCGGGCAGGGGACAGGGGAAACATTCAGTACTTC
.,TRBJ2-1,.,TRBV19,CASSIGEPNNEQFF,TGTGCCAGTAGTATAGGAGAACCTAACAATGAGCAGTTCTTC